These T cell receptor beta chains were read from a single sample in a study of blood T cell repertoires in COVID-19. Assay used: immunoSEQ multiplex PCR; TCRdb lists only in-frame clones, some missing. Of 130,000 to 150,000 clones listed, roughly 86% are singletons. Material: peripheral blood. The source is a man aged 50-60 years with active or convalescent COVID-19. Both conserved end residues are part of each CDR3. Fields, in order: J gene, clone size, D gene, V gene, CDR3 protein, CDR3 DNA. The D gene is left open where the match is weak. Clone sizes are given selectively: once, few, many, or a class where the clone is expanded.

TRBJ2-2 | NA | TRBD1 | TRBV24-1 | CATSDFTGVTGELFF | TGTGCCACCAGTGATTTCACAGGGGTCACCGGGGAGCTGTTTTTT
TRBJ2-3 | once | NA | TRBV28 | CASSLTDTQYF | TGTGCCAGCAGCCTCACAGATACGCAGTATTTT
TRBJ2-7 | NA | TRBD2 | TRBV3-1/TRBV3-2 | CASSQNRLAGSYEQYF | TGTGCCAGCAGCCAGAACCGACTAGCGGGATCCTACGAGCAGTACTTC
TRBJ2-7 | NA | TRBD1 | TRBV29-1 | CSGHVRTGGSYEQYF | TGCAGCGGCCACGTAAGGACAGGGGGTTCCTACGAGCAGTACTTC
TRBJ1-5 | few | TRBD1 | TRBV28 | CASRDRTGGNNQPQHF | TGTGCCAGCAGGGATAGGACAGGGGGGAACAATCAGCCCCAGCATTTT
TRBJ2-7 | once | TRBD2 | TRBV20-1 | CSASGTSGKSSYEQYF | TGCAGTGCTAGTGGGACTAGCGGTAAAAGCTCCTACGAGCAGTACTTC
TRBJ2-3 | few | TRBD2 | TRBV11-2 | CASSSPPGLATDTQYF | TGTGCCAGCAGCTCCCCCCCGGGACTAGCTACAGATACGCAGTATTTT
TRBJ1-5 | NA | NA | TRBV28 | CASSPEAGADQPQHF | TGTGCCAGCAGCCCCGAGGCAGGGGCGGATCAGCCCCAGCATTTT
TRBJ2-7 | few | NA | TRBV6-1 | CASSEAGAVYSYEQYF | TGTGCCAGCAGTGAAGCAGGGGCGGTGTACTCCTACGAGCAGTACTTC
TRBJ2-7 | NA | NA | TRBV28 | CASSPPPGLSGGQYF | TGTGCCAGCAGTCCACCGCCGGGACTCTCCGGGGGGCAGTACTTC
TRBJ2-1 | NA | TRBD2 | TRBV19 | CASSIAEPGLAFYNEQFF | TGTGCCAGTAGTATAGCAGAACCGGGACTAGCGTTTTACAATGAGCAGTTCTTC
TRBJ2-7 | NA | TRBD2 | TRBV28 | CASSSQREGLNEQYF | TGTGCCAGCAGTTCCCAACGGGAGGGCCTCAACGAGCAGTACTTC
TRBJ2-3 | NA | NA | TRBV6-5 | CASSYAGYTDTQYF | TGTGCCAGCAGTTACGCCGGTTACACAGATACGCAGTATTTT
TRBJ1-2 | NA | TRBD1 | TRBV28 | CASSLPTGEGDGYTF | TGTGCCAGCAGTCTTCCGACAGGGGAAGGCGATGGCTACACCTTC
TRBJ2-3 | NA | NA | TRBV12-3/TRBV12-4 | CASSYSSDTQYF | TGTGCCAGCAGTTATTCCTCAGATACGCAGTATTTT
TRBJ2-1 | NA | TRBD2 | TRBV7-9 | CASSLGGSMSSYNEQFF | TGTGCCAGCAGCTTAGGCGGGAGCATGAGCTCCTACAATGAGCAGTTCTTC
TRBJ2-7 | NA | NA | TRBV5-4 | CASSRQASSYEQYF | TGTGCCAGCAGCCGACAGGCGAGCTCCTACGAGCAGTACTTC
TRBJ2-1 | NA | NA | TRBV5-1 | CASSLGGGTYNEQFF | TGCGCCAGCAGCTTGGGAGGGGGAACTTACAATGAGCAGTTCTTC
TRBJ2-5 | NA | NA | TRBV2 | CASTQGGLQTQYF | TGTGCCAGCACGCAGGGAGGCTTGCAGACCCAGTACTTC
TRBJ2-5 | few | TRBD1 | TRBV7-2 | CASTLGGRAKETQYF | TGTGCCAGCACCCTAGGGGGCCGGGCCAAAGAGACCCAGTACTTC
TRBJ2-3 | once | TRBD1 | TRBV28 | CASSTTRGSADTQYF | TGTGCCAGCAGTACCACCAGGGGGTCGGCAGATACGCAGTATTTT
TRBJ2-5 | NA | NA | TRBV2 | CASRERLGGGSQYF | TGTGCCAGCAGAGAGAGACTAGGAGGAGGAAGCCAGTACTTC
TRBJ2-1 | NA | NA | TRBV19 | CASSITDKPYNEQFF | TGTGCCAGTAGTATTACGGACAAGCCATACAATGAGCAGTTCTTC
TRBJ2-7 | NA | TRBD2 | TRBV5-1 | CASSYKTNPGTSGTISYEQYF | TGCGCCAGCAGCTACAAGACTAACCCCGGGACTAGCGGGACCATTTCCTACGAGCAGTACTTC
TRBJ1-1 | once | TRBD1 | TRBV24-1 | CATRDRNTEAFF | TGTGCCACCCGGGACAGGAACACTGAAGCTTTCTTT
TRBJ1-1 | NA | NA | TRBV18 | CASSTRTAITEAFF | TGTGCCAGCTCAACTAGGACGGCTATAACTGAAGCTTTCTTT
TRBJ1-4 | NA | TRBD1 | TRBV18 | CASSPPNRGTATNEKLFF | TGTGCCAGCTCACCCCCTAACAGGGGCACCGCAACTAATGAAAAACTGTTTTTT
TRBJ2-7 | NA | NA | TRBV25-1 | CASSLGNGGYEQYF | TGTGCCAGCAGCCTGGGCAACGGGGGCTACGAGCAGTACTTC
TRBJ2-5 | NA | TRBD2 | TRBV6-2/TRBV6-3 | CASSYLGLAGQETQYF | TGTGCCAGCAGTTACTTGGGGCTAGCGGGACAAGAGACCCAGTACTTC
TRBJ2-7 | NA | NA | TRBV7-7 | CASSGAGAREQYF | TGTGCTAGCAGCGGGGCAGGGGCTCGGGAGCAGTACTTC
TRBJ1-2 | NA | NA | TRBV3-1/TRBV3-2 | CASSPSPRAGGGYTF | TGTGCCAGCAGCCCCAGTCCCAGGGCTGGTGGGGGCTACACCTTC
TRBJ2-1 | NA | NA | TRBV7-2 | CASSLGGTFNEQFF | TGTGCCAGCAGCTTAGGAGGGACTTTCAATGAGCAGTTCTTC
TRBJ2-1 | once | NA | TRBV30 | CAWSVNEGVSQFF | TGTGCCTGGAGTGTAAATGAGGGGGTCTCGCAGTTCTTC
TRBJ1-3 | NA | TRBD1 | TRBV5-6 | CASSADNRGSGNTIYF | TGTGCCAGCAGCGCGGACAACAGGGGTTCTGGAAACACCATATATTTT
TRBJ1-1 | few | NA | TRBV19 | CASSLGPLSEAFF | TGTGCCAGTAGTTTGGGGCCGCTCTCTGAAGCTTTCTTT
TRBJ1-2 | NA | TRBD1 | TRBV19 | CASSPRTGFNYGYTF | TGTGCCAGTAGTCCCCGGACAGGTTTTAACTATGGCTACACCTTC
TRBJ2-3 | NA | TRBD1 | TRBV24-1 | CATSKGQGVADTQYF | TGTGCCACCAGCAAGGGACAGGGAGTCGCAGATACGCAGTATTTT
TRBJ1-2 | NA | NA | TRBV28 | CASSLKTVYGYTF | TGTGCCAGCAGTTTGAAGACAGTCTATGGCTACACCTTC
TRBJ2-1 | NA | NA | TRBV2 | CASSEVGSYNEQFF | TGTGCCAGCAGTGAAGTCGGCTCCTACAATGAGCAGTTCTTC
TRBJ1-1 | NA | NA | TRBV11-1 | CASKPPAGPEAFF | TGTGCCAGCAAACCCCCGGCGGGACCTGAAGCTTTCTTT
TRBJ1-1 | NA | TRBD1 | TRBV29-1 | CSVTPSSKAGGLNTEAFF | TGCAGCGTTACTCCCTCCTCCAAGGCAGGGGGCTTGAACACTGAAGCTTTCTTT
TRBJ2-7 | NA | TRBD2 | TRBV7-9 | CASSPAGAATTYEQYF | TGTGCCAGCAGCCCGGCGGGAGCAGCTACCACCTACGAGCAGTACTTC
TRBJ2-5 | once | TRBD1 | TRBV5-6 | CASSLLDRDQETQYF | TGTGCCAGCAGCTTGTTGGACAGGGACCAAGAGACCCAGTACTTC
TRBJ2-1 | once | TRBD2 | TRBV9 | CASSVGTSGNYNEQFF | TGTGCCAGCAGCGTGGGGACTAGCGGGAACTACAATGAGCAGTTCTTC
TRBJ2-3 | once | NA | TRBV4-2 | CASSQDSRGSDTQYF | TGTGCCAGCAGCCAAGATTCCAGGGGATCAGATACGCAGTATTTT
TRBJ1-5 | NA | NA | TRBV3-1/TRBV3-2 | CASSLGQFNQPQHF | TGTGCCAGCAGCCTAGGACAGTTCAATCAGCCCCAGCATTTT
TRBJ2-7 | NA | TRBD1 | TRBV5-4 | CASSHPGQGHNSYEQYF | TGTGCCAGCAGCCACCCGGGACAGGGTCACAATTCCTACGAGCAGTACTTC